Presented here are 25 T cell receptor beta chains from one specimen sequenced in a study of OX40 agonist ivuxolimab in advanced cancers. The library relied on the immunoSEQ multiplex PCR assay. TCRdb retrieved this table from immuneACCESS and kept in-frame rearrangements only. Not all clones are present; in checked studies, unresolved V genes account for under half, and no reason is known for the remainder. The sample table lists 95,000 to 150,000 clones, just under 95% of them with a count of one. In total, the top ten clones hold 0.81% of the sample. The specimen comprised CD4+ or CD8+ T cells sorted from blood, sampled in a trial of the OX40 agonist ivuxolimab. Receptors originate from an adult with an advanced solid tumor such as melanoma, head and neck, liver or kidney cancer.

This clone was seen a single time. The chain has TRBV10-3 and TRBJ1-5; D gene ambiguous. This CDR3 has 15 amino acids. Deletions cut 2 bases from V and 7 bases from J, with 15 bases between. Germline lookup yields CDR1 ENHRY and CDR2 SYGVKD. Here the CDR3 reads CAISEVPTPGQPQHF. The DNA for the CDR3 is TGTGCCATCAGTGAGGTACCTACTCCGGGGCAGCCCCAGCATTTT.

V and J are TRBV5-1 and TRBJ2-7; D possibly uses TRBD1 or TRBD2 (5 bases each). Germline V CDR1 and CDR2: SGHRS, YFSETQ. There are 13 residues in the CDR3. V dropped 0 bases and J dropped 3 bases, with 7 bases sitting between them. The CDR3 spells CASSLGDGYEQYF. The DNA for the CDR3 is TGCGCCAGCAGCTTGGGGGACGGCTACGAGCAGTACTTC.

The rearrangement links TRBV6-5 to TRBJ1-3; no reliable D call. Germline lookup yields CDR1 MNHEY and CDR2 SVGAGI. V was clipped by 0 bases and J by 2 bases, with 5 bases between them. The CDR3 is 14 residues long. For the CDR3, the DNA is TGTGCCAGCAGTTACTCGCACCCTGGAAACACCATATATTTT. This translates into CASSYSHPGNTIYF.

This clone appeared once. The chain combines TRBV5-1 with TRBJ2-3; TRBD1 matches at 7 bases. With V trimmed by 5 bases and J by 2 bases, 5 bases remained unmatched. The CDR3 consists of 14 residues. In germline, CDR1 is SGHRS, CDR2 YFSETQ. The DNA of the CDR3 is TGCGCCAGCAGACAACAGGGGCTCACAGATACGCAGTATTTT. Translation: CASRQQGLTDTQYF.

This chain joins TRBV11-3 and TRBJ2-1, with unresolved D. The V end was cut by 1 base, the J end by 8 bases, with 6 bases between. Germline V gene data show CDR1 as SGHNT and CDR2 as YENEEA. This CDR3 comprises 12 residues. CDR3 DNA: TGTGCCAGCAGCTTAGGGCCCGATGAGCAGTTCTTC. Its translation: CASSLGPDEQFF.

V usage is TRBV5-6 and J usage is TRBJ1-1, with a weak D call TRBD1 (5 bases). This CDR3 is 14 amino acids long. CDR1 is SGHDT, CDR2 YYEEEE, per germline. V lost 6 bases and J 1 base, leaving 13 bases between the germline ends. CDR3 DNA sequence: TGTGCCAGCAACCTGAGGACACCGAACACTGAAGCTTTCTTT. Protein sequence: CASNLRTPNTEAFF. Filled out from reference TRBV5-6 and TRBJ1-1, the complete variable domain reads DAGVTQSPTHLIKTRGQQVTLRCSPKSGHDTVSWYQQALGQGPQFIFQYYEEEERQRGNFPDRFSGHQFPNYSSELNVNALLLGDSALYLCASNLRTPNTEAFFGQGTRLTVV.

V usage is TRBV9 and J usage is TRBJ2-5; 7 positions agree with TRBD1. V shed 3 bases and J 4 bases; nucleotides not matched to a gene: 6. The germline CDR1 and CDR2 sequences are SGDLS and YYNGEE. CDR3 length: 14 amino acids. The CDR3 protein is CASSAYRGSETQYF. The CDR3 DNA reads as TGTGCCAGCAGCGCCTACAGGGGATCAGAGACCCAGTACTTC.

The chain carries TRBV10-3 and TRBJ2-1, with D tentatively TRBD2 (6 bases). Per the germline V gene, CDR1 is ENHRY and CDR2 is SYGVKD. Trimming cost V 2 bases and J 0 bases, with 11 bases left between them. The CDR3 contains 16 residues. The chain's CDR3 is CAISETVAASYNEQFF. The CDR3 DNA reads TGTGCCATCAGTGAGACCGTAGCGGCCTCCTACAATGAGCAGTTCTTC.

The CDR3 nucleotides are TGTGCCAGCAGTTTACTCCGGGACAGCTATAGCAATCAGCCCCAGCATTTT. Protein: CASSLLRDSYSNQPQHF. The J gene is TRBJ1-5, the V gene TRBV28; 7 bases are shared with TRBD1. CDR1 and CDR2 (germline): MDHEN, SYDVKM. Losses at the gene ends were 2 bases for V and 0 bases for J; bases not matched to a gene: 7. There are 17 residues in the CDR3.

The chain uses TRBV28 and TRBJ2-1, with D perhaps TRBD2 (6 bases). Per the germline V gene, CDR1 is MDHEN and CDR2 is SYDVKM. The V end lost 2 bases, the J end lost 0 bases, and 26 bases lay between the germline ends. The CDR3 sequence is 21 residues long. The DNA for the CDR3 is TGTGCCAGCAGTTTAATTTCCCCAAAGCCTGGGCTAGCGAGCTCCTACAATGAGCAGTTCTTC. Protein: CASSLISPKPGLASSYNEQFF.

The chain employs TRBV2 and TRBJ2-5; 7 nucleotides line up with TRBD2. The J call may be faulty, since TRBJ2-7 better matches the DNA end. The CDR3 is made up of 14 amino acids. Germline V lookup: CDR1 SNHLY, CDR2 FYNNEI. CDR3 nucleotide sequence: TGTGCCAGCAGTGAAGGACTAGCCGGGTACGAGCAGTACTTC. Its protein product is CASSEGLAGYEQYF.

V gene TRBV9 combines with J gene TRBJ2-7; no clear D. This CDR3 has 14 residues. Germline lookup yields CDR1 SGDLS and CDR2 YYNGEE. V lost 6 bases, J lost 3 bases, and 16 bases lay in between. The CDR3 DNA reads TGTGCCAGCAACCCCACGGGCTCGAACTACGAGCAGTACTTC. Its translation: CASNPTGSNYEQYF.

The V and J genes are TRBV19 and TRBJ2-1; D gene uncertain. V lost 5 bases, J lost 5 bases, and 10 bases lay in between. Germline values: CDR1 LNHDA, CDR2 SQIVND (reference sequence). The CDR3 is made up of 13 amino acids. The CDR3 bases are TGTGCCAGTAGTCGGATTGGAAACAATGAGCAGTTCTTC. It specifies CASSRIGNNEQFF.

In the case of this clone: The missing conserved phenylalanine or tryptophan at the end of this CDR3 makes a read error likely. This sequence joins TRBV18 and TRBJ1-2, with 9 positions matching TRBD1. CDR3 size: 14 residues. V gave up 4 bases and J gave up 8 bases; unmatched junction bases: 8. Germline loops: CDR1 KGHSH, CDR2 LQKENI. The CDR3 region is CASSLGQGTTGYTL. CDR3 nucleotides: TGTGCCAGCTCACTAGGACAGGGGACAACAGGCTACACCCTC.

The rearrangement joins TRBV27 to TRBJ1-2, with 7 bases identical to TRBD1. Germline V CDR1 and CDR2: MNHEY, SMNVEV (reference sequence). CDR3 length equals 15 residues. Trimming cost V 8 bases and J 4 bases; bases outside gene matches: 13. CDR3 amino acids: CASGAPRDRLYGYTF. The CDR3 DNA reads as TGTGCCAGCGGCGCCCCTCGGGACAGACTCTATGGCTACACCTTC.

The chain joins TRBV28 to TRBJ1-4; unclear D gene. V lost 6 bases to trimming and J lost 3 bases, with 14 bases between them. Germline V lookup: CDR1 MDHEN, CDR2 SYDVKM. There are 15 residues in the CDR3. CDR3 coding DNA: TGTGCCAGCAGCCCGTGGCAGCCGGCTAATGAAAAACTGTTTTTT. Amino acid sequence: CASSPWQPANEKLFF.

Here the CDR3 reads CASSPGTSGRYNEQFF. CDR3 DNA: TGTGCCAGCAGCCCCGGGACTAGCGGGAGGTACAATGAGCAGTTCTTC. The chain has TRBV7-3 and TRBJ2-1, with 15 nucleotides matching TRBD2. With 5 bases clipped from V and 4 bases from J, the junction kept 3 bases outside the gene matches. Per the germline V gene, CDR1 is SGHTA and CDR2 is FQGTGA. The CDR3 spans 16 residues. Drawing the rest from reference TRBV7-3 and TRBJ2-1, the complete variable domain is GAGVSQTPSNKVTEKGKYVELRCDPISGHTALYWYRQSLGQGPEFLIYFQGTGAADDSGLPNDRFFAVRPEGSVSTLKIQRTERGDSAVYLCASSPGTSGRYNEQFFGPGTRLTVL.

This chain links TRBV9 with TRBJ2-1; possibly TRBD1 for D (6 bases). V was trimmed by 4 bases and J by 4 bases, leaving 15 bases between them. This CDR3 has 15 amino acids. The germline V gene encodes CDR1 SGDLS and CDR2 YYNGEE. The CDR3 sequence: CASSMAGEQYNEQFF. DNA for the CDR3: TGTGCCAGCAGCATGGCAGGGGAGCAATACAATGAGCAGTTCTTC.

The CDR3 sequence is CASSLVPPMGEQYF. The CDR3 DNA reads TGCGCCAGCAGCTTGGTTCCCCCGATGGGAGAGCAGTACTTC. The chain uses TRBV5-1 and TRBJ2-7; D is uncertain. Trimming shortened V by 0 bases and J by 7 bases, and 14 bases separated the two germline ends. The CDR3 spans 14 residues. Germline V gene sequence: CDR1 SGHRS, CDR2 YFSETQ.

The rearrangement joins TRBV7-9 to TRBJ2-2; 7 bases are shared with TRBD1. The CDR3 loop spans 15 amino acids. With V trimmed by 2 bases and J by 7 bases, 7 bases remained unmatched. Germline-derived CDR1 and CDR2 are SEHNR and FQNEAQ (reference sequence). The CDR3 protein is CASSLNAQGFGELFF. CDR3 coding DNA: TGTGCCAGCAGCTTAAACGCACAGGGGTTCGGGGAGCTGTTTTTT. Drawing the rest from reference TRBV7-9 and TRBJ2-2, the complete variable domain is DTGVSQNPRHKITKRGQNVTFRCDPISEHNRLYWYRQTLGQGPEFLTYFQNEAQLEKSRLLSDRFSAERPKGSFSTLEIQRTEQGDSAMYLCASSLNAQGFGELFFGEGSRLTVL.

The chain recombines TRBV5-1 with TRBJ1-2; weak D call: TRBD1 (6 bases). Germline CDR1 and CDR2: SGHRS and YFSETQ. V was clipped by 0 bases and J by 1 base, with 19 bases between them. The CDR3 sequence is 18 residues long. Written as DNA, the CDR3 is TGCGCCAGCAGCTTGGGGGGGACAAGAAGATTAAATAACTATGGCTACACCTTC. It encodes CASSLGGTRRLNNYGYTF.

The CDR3: CASSLSRLAKNIQYF. The DNA for the CDR3 is TGTGCCAGCAGCTTGTCAAGACTAGCCAAAAACATTCAGTACTTC. This chain links TRBV5-6 with TRBJ2-4; D remains unclear. Looked up from germline, CDR1 is SGHDT and CDR2 is YYEEEE. The V end lost 1 base, the J end lost 0 bases, and 8 bases lay between the germline ends. This CDR3 is built from 15 residues.

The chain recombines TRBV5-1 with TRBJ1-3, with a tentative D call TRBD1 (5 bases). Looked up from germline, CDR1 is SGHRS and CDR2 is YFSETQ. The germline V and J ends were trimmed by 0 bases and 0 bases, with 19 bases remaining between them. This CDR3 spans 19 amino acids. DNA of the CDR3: TGCGCCAGCAGCTTGGCCCCAGGGTCTGGCGACACCTCTGGAAACACCATATATTTT. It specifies CASSLAPGSGDTSGNTIYF.

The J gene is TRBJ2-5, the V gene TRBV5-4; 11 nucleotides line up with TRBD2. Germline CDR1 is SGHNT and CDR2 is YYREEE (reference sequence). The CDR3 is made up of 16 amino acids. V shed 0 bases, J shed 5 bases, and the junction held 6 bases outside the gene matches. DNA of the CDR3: TGTGCCAGCAGCTTGGTCCCACTAGCGGGAGAGGAGACCCAGTACTTC. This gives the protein CASSLVPLAGEETQYF.

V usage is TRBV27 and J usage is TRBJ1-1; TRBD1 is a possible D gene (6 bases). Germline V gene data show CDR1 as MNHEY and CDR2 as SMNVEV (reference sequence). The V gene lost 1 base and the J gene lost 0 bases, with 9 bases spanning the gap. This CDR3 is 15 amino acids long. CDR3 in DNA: TGTGCCAGCAGTTTATTGGACAGTCTGAACACTGAAGCTTTCTTT. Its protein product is CASSLLDSLNTEAFF.